A selection of T cell receptor beta chains follows, all from one sample in a study of T cells in Graves' hyperthyroidism and ophthalmopathy. One entry per CDR3 protein, called by TCRdb with MiXCR from the multiplex PCR reads. This sample has around 690,000 distinct CDR3 sequences, with around 21% found just once. What was sequenced was blood. These TCRs come from a man aged 25 to 45 with Graves' ophthalmopathy. CDR3s include the opening cysteine and the closing phenylalanine or tryptophan. A D gene is named only where the DNA matches it firmly. Size tells how often a clone was seen (once, few, many) or the class of an expanded clone, and some rows leave it out.

D gene	J gene	V gene	clone size	CDR3 protein	CDR3 DNA
NA	TRBJ2-2	TRBV27	once	CATSLWGAGANTGELFF	TGTGCCACATCACTATGGGGGGCAGGGGCGAACACCGGGGAGCTGTTTTTT
TRBD1	TRBJ1-4	TRBV6-4	NA	CASSDGTVEKLFF	TGTGCCAGCAGTGACGGGACAGTTGAAAAACTGTTTTTT
TRBD1	TRBJ1-1	TRBV2	many	CASSIQGARGEAFF	TGTGCCAGCAGCATACAGGGGGCCAGAGGTGAAGCTTTCTTT
TRBD2	TRBJ2-1	TRBV5-1	many	CASSSDLGLAVEQFF	TGCGCCAGCAGCAGTGACTTGGGACTAGCCGTTGAGCAGTTCTTC
NA	TRBJ1-1	TRBV27	many	CASSNGQRRNTEAFF	TGTGCCAGCAGTAATGGACAGAGACGGAACACTGAAGCTTTCTTT
TRBD2	TRBJ2-7	TRBV30	few	CAWSVPLTSGRDSSYEQYF	TGTGCCTGGAGTGTACCCCTCACTAGCGGGAGGGACAGCTCCTACGAGCAGTACTTC
TRBD2	TRBJ2-2	TRBV11-2	few	CASSVTSGHPTGELFF	TGTGCCAGCAGCGTAACTAGCGGTCATCCCACCGGGGAGCTGTTTTTT
TRBD2	TRBJ2-5	TRBV7-2	few	CASSSSGATQETQYF	TGTGCCAGCAGCTCTAGCGGGGCCACCCAAGAGACCCAGTACTTC
TRBD1	TRBJ1-1	TRBV30	few	CAWSRDRATEAFF	TGTGCCTGGAGCCGAGACAGGGCCACTGAAGCTTTCTTT
TRBD2	TRBJ2-5	TRBV6-9	NA	CASSYTSGRAKGETQYF	TGTGCCAGCAGTTATACTAGCGGGAGGGCCAAAGGAGAGACCCAGTACTTC
NA	TRBJ2-5	TRBV11-3	many	CASSLAIQETQYF	TGTGCCAGCAGCTTAGCTATCCAAGAGACCCAGTACTTC
TRBD1	TRBJ2-7	TRBV9	few	CASSVDGQGYEQYF	TGTGCCAGCAGCGTAGACGGACAGGGCTACGAGCAGTACTTC
TRBD2	TRBJ2-1	TRBV19	many	CASSRTSGYNEQFF	TGTGCCAGCAGTCGGACTAGCGGTTACAATGAGCAGTTCTTC
TRBD2	TRBJ2-1	TRBV29-1	few	CSVEPRGTSERYEQFF	TGCAGCGTCGAACCGAGGGGGACTAGCGAGAGATATGAGCAGTTCTTC
NA	TRBJ2-7	TRBV11-2	many	CASSLNGGSYEQYF	TGTGCCAGCAGTTTAAATGGTGGCTCCTACGAGCAGTACTTC
NA	TRBJ1-6	TRBV28	NA	CASRRTGNSPYNSPLHF	TGTGCCAGTCGCAGGACTGGAAATTCCCCCTATAATTCACCCCTCCACTTT
NA	TRBJ1-1	TRBV7-2	many	CASSLVPDREAFF	TGTGCCAGCAGCTTAGTTCCGGACAGAGAAGCTTTCTTT
TRBD1	TRBJ1-5	TRBV19	NA	CASSISTGRNQPQHF	TGTGCCAGTAGTATTTCGACAGGGAGGAATCAGCCCCAGCATTTT
NA	TRBJ2-7	TRBV4-1	NA	CASSQVIGVSSYEQYF	TGCGCCAGCAGCCAAGTTATTGGCGTAAGCTCCTACGAGCAGTACTTC
NA	TRBJ2-7	TRBV6-5	many	CASSYAPRTSYEQYF	TGTGCCAGCAGTTACGCACCGAGGACCTCCTACGAGCAGTACTTC
NA	TRBJ1-1	TRBV2	few	CASSEAGREAFF	TGTGCCAGCAGTGAAGCGGGGAGGGAAGCTTTCTTT
NA	TRBJ2-6	TRBV12-3/TRBV12-4	few	CASRTRTAKVGANVLTF	TGTGCCAGCAGAACGAGGACAGCAAAGGTTGGGGCCAACGTCCTGACTTTC
NA	TRBJ1-2	TRBV5-6	NA	CASSLAGREGYTF	TGTGCCAGCAGCTTGGCTGGCAGGGAAGGCTACACCTTC
NA	TRBJ1-1	TRBV29-1	few	CSVEPGGFTEAFF	TGCAGCGTTGAACCCGGGGGTTTCACTGAAGCTTTCTTT
NA	TRBJ2-7	TRBV30	NA	CAWSDPMDRNFYEQYF	TGTGCCTGGAGTGACCCCATGGACAGAAATTTCTACGAGCAGTACTTC
NA	TRBJ2-1	TRBV10-3	NA	CAISESRGIGAEQFF	TGTGCCATCAGTGAATCCAGGGGCATAGGTGCTGAGCAGTTCTTC
NA	TRBJ2-1	TRBV11-2	many	CASSLTGSNEQFF	TGTGCCAGCAGCTTGACTGGGTCAAATGAGCAGTTCTTC
TRBD1	TRBJ1-2	TRBV5-4	NA	CASSPEQGVVGGYTF	TGTGCCAGCAGCCCAGAACAGGGGGTAGTAGGTGGCTACACCTTC
NA	TRBJ1-6	TRBV27	many	CASSLRTVDNSPLHF	TGTGCCAGCAGTCTACGGACGGTCGATAATTCACCCCTCCACTTT
TRBD2	TRBJ2-1	TRBV12-3/TRBV12-4	NA	CASSWTSSYNEQFF	TGTGCCAGCAGTTGGACTAGCTCTTACAATGAGCAGTTCTTC
NA	TRBJ2-1	TRBV7-3	few	CASSWDLGNEQFF	TGTGCCAGCAGCTGGGACCTCGGGAATGAGCAGTTCTTC
NA	TRBJ1-4	TRBV30	NA	CAWSTGDPNEKLFF	TGTGCCTGGAGTACCGGGGACCCCAATGAAAAACTGTTTTTT
TRBD2	TRBJ2-7	TRBV30	many	CAWSGTSGEQYF	TGTGCCTGGAGCGGGACTAGCGGCGAGCAGTACTTC
TRBD1	TRBJ1-5	TRBV27	few	CASSLQGEGARQPQHF	TGTGCCAGCAGCTTACAGGGTGAGGGGGCCCGGCAGCCCCAGCATTTT
TRBD1	TRBJ1-6	TRBV5-1	few	CASSSTTGRGSPLHF	TGCGCCAGCAGCTCGACGACAGGGAGGGGTTCACCCCTCCACTTT
NA	TRBJ2-7	TRBV2	NA	CATIDTAYEQYF	TGTGCCACTATTGACACGGCCTACGAGCAGTACTTC
NA	TRBJ2-3	TRBV5-1	many	CASSLGGEADTQYF	TGTGCCAGCAGTTTAGGTGGGGAGGCAGATACGCAGTATTTT
TRBD1	TRBJ2-1	TRBV11-2	NA	CASSLRQGASSYNEQFF	TGCGCCAGCAGCCTTAGACAGGGGGCAAGTTCCTACAATGAGCAGTTCTTC
NA	TRBJ2-2	TRBV5-1	NA	CASSYRAGTGELFF	TGCGCCAGCAGCTACAGGGCTGGGACCGGGGAGCTGTTTTTT
NA	TRBJ2-7	TRBV7-8	NA	CASSPERDYEQYF	TGTGCCAGCAGCCCTGAAAGGGACTACGAGCAGTACTTC
NA	TRBJ1-3	TRBV11-2	NA	CASSLGYGGSGNTIYF	TGTGCCAGCAGCTTAGGGTATGGAGGCTCTGGAAACACCATATATTTT
TRBD1	TRBJ2-5	TRBV24-1	few	CATSEARGRGETQYF	TGTGCCACCAGTGAGGCCAGGGGGCGCGGGGAGACCCAGTACTTC
NA	TRBJ1-1	TRBV4-2	many	CASSQEGQRDTEAFF	TGTGCCAGCAGCCAAGAGGGTCAGAGGGACACTGAAGCTTTCTTT
NA	TRBJ2-7	TRBV20-1	many	CSASVSYEQYF	TGCAGTGCTAGCGTCTCCTACGAGCAGTACTTC
TRBD1	TRBJ1-6	TRBV20-1	few	CSPGGKTGGSNSPLHF	TGCAGCCCAGGGGGGAAGACAGGTGGAAGTAATTCACCCCTCCACTTT
NA	TRBJ2-5	TRBV28	many	CASSYGLQETQYF	TGTGCCAGCAGTTACGGGCTACAAGAGACCCAGTACTTC
NA	TRBJ1-2	TRBV7-9	NA	CASSLGGARIGGYTF	TGTGCCAGCAGCTTAGGGGGGGCGCGGATCGGTGGCTACACCTTC
TRBD1	TRBJ2-7	TRBV29-1	few	CSVAQGGYEQYF	TGCAGCGTTGCACAGGGGGGATACGAGCAGTACTTC
NA	TRBJ1-4	TRBV16	NA	CASRSRTAGEKLFF	TGTGCCAGCAGAAGCAGGACGGCGGGGGAAAAACTGTTTTTT
NA	TRBJ2-1	TRBV6-2/TRBV6-3	NA	CASRVQGTGDEQFF	TGTGCCAGCAGGGTACAGGGTACTGGCGATGAGCAGTTCTTC
TRBD2	TRBJ2-3	TRBV5-1	NA	CASSLAGGRSTDTQYF	TGCGCCAGCAGCCTAGCGGGAGGGCGTTCCACAGATACGCAGTATTTT
TRBD2	TRBJ2-7	TRBV6-7	many	CASSYPLAESSYEQYF	TGTGCCAGCAGTTACCCTCTAGCGGAGAGCTCCTACGAGCAGTACTTC
NA	TRBJ1-5	TRBV15	few	CATSRDMAANQPQHF	TGTGCCACCAGCAGAGATATGGCAGCAAATCAGCCCCAGCATTTT
NA	TRBJ2-1	TRBV7-3	NA	CASSSRPPDRNNEQFF	TGTGCCAGCAGCTCCAGACCCCCAGACCGGAACAATGAGCAGTTCTTC
NA	TRBJ1-1	TRBV2	many	CASSERTENTEAFF	TGTGCCAGCAGTGAAAGGACAGAGAACACTGAAGCTTTCTTT
TRBD2	TRBJ2-1	TRBV30	many	CAWARLAGYNEQFF	TGTGCCTGGGCCAGACTAGCGGGGTACAATGAGCAGTTCTTC
NA	TRBJ2-1	TRBV6-2/TRBV6-3	NA	CASSYSRDKYNEQFF	TGTGCCAGCAGTTATTCCCGGGACAAATACAATGAGCAGTTCTTC